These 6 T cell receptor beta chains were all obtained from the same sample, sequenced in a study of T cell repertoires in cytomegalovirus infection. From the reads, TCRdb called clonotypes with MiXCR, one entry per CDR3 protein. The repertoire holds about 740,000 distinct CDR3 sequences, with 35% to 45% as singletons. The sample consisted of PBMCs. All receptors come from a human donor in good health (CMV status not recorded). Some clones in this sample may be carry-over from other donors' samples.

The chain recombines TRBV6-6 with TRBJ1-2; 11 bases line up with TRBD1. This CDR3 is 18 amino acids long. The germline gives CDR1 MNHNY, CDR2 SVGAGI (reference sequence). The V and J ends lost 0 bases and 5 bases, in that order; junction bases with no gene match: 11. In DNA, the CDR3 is TGTGCCAGCAGTTACTCGGGAGGACAGGGGGCGATCGGGTATGGCTACACCTTC. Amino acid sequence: CASSYSGGQGAIGYGYTF.

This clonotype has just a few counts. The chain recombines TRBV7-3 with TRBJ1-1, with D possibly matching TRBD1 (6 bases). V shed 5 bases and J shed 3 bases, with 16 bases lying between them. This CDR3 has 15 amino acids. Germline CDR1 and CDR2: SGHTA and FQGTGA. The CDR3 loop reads CASSLGSDRYTEAFF. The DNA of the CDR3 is TGTGCCAGCAGCCTCGGATCCGACAGGTACACTGAAGCTTTCTTT.

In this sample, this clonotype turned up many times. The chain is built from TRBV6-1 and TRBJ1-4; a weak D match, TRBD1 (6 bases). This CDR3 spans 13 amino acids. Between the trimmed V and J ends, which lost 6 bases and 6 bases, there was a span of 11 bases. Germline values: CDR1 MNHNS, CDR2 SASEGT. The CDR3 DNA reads TGTGCCAGCAGGGAGGCAGGGGATGAAAAACTGTTTTTT. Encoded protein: CASREAGDEKLFF.

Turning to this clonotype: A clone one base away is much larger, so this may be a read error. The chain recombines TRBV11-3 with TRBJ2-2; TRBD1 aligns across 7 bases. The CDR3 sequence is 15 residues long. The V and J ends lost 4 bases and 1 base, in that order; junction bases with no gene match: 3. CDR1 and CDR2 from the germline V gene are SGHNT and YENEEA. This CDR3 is CASSSGTENTGELFF. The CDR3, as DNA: TGTGCCAGCAGCTCCGGGACAGAGAACACCGGGGAGCTGTTTTTT.

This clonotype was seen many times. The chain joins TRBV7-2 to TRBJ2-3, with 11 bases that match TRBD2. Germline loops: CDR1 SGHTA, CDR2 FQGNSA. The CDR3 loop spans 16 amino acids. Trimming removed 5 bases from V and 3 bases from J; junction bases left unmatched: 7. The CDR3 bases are TGTGCCAGCAGCCCCGTAGCGGGGGGGAGGACAGATACGCAGTATTTT. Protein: CASSPVAGGRTDTQYF.

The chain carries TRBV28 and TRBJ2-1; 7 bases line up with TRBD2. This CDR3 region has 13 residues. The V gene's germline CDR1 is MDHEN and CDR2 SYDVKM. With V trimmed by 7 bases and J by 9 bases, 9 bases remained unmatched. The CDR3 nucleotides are TGTGCCAGCACCCCTGGGAGGGTAGCTGAGCAGTTCTTC. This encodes CASTPGRVAEQFF.